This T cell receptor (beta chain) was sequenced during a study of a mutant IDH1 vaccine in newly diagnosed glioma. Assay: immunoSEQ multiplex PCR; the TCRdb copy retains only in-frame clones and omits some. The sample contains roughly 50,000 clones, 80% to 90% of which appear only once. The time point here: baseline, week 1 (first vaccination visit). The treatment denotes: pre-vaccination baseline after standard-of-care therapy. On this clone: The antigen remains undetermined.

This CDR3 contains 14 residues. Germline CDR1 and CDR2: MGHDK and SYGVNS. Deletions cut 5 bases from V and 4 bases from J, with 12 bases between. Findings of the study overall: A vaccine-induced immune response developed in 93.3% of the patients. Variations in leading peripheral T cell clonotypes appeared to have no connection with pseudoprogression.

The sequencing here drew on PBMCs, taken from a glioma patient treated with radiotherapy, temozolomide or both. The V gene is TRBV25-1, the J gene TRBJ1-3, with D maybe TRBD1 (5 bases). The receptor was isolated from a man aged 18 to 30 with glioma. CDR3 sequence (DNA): TGTGCCAGCAGTCGAGGGACGGTGGGAAACACCATATATTTT. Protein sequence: CASSRGTVGNTIYF.